These T cell receptor beta chains were read from a single sample in a study of glioma-infiltrating T cells after dendritic cell vaccination. Some clones are missing from TCRdb's copy, which holds only in-frame ones; the method was immunoSEQ multiplex PCR. This table holds about 3,700 clones, 93% found once. Here the sequenced sample was blood, taken before dendritic cell vaccination. The receptors stem from a human donor with glioblastoma. Each CDR3 is given with its conserved first and last residue. The order of the fields is J gene, clone size, V gene, D gene, CDR3 DNA, CDR3 protein. D genes are given only for firm matches. Not all rows give a size; the values are once, few, many and, for expanded clones, a class.

j_gene: TRBJ2-1
abundance: -
v_gene: TRBV27
d_gene: TRBD2
CDR3nt: TGTGCCAGCAGTTTATTTTCTATCCGGGATCCCGGGACTAGCGGGAGTAATGAGCAGTTCTTC
CDR3aa: CASSLFSIRDPGTSGSNEQFF

j_gene: TRBJ2-7
abundance: -
v_gene: TRBV28
d_gene: TRBD2
CDR3nt: TGTGCCAGCAGTTTAATCCCGCTAGCGGGAGGTTCAGACGAGCAGTACTTC
CDR3aa: CASSLIPLAGGSDEQYF

j_gene: TRBJ2-4
abundance: -
v_gene: TRBV10-3
d_gene: -
CDR3nt: TGTGCCATCAGTGGATTAGGGGGAACGGAAAACATTCAGTACTTC
CDR3aa: CAISGLGGTENIQYF

j_gene: TRBJ2-1
abundance: -
v_gene: TRBV5-4
d_gene: TRBD2
CDR3nt: TGTGCCAGCAGCTTGGGGGGACTAGCTCGCAAATTCCAGTTCTTC
CDR3aa: CASSLGGLARKFQFF

j_gene: TRBJ1-1
abundance: -
v_gene: TRBV19
d_gene: -
CDR3nt: TGTGCCAGTAGTATATTGTCAGGGGACACTGAAGCTTTCTTT
CDR3aa: CASSILSGDTEAFF

j_gene: TRBJ1-4
abundance: -
v_gene: TRBV6-4
d_gene: -
CDR3nt: TGTGCCAGCAGTGGTCGACAGGATAATGAAAAACTGTTTTTT
CDR3aa: CASSGRQDNEKLFF

j_gene: TRBJ1-1
abundance: -
v_gene: TRBV28
d_gene: TRBD1
CDR3nt: TGTGCCAGCAGAAACGGGGACAGGGGAATGAACACTGAAGCTTTCTTT
CDR3aa: CASRNGDRGMNTEAFF

j_gene: TRBJ2-7
abundance: -
v_gene: TRBV5-4
d_gene: -
CDR3nt: TGTGCCAGCAGCAAACCAGTGTCGCACGAGCAGTACTTC
CDR3aa: CASSKPVSHEQYF

j_gene: TRBJ2-6
abundance: -
v_gene: TRBV28
d_gene: -
CDR3nt: TGTGCCAGCAGTTCTACGGTCCTCACTGGGGCCAACGTCCTGACTTTC
CDR3aa: CASSSTVLTGANVLTF

j_gene: TRBJ1-5
abundance: -
v_gene: TRBV27
d_gene: -
CDR3nt: TGTGCCAGCAGTTTTGTCGGTCTAAACAATCAGCCCCAGCATTTT
CDR3aa: CASSFVGLNNQPQHF

j_gene: TRBJ1-1
abundance: -
v_gene: TRBV7-9
d_gene: -
CDR3nt: TGTGCCAGCAGCCACGACACCGAAGGCACTGAAGCTTTCTTT
CDR3aa: CASSHDTEGTEAFF

j_gene: TRBJ1-2
abundance: -
v_gene: TRBV28
d_gene: -
CDR3nt: TGTGCCAGCAGTTCGGACAGTACTAACTATGGCTACACCTTC
CDR3aa: CASSSDSTNYGYTF

j_gene: TRBJ2-6
abundance: -
v_gene: TRBV13
d_gene: -
CDR3nt: TGTGCCAGCAGCTTAGTATCTGGGGCCAACGTCCTGACTTTC
CDR3aa: CASSLVSGANVLTF

j_gene: TRBJ2-5
abundance: once
v_gene: TRBV28
d_gene: -
CDR3nt: TGTGCCAGCAGGCGCGGACAGAGCCAAGAGACCCAGTACTTC
CDR3aa: CASRRGQSQETQYF

j_gene: TRBJ1-5
abundance: few
v_gene: TRBV10-3
d_gene: -
CDR3nt: TGTGCCATCAGTGAGACGAACAGGGAGTGGCCCCAGCATTTT
CDR3aa: CAISETNREWPQHF

j_gene: TRBJ1-3
abundance: -
v_gene: TRBV5-5
d_gene: -
CDR3nt: TGTGCCAGCAGCTTGAAAGGGGGCTCTGGAAACACCATATATTTT
CDR3aa: CASSLKGGSGNTIYF

j_gene: TRBJ1-5
abundance: -
v_gene: TRBV28
d_gene: -
CDR3nt: TGTGCCAGCAGGGAGACAGGTGGCAATCAGCCCCAGCATTTT
CDR3aa: CASRETGGNQPQHF

j_gene: TRBJ2-6
abundance: -
v_gene: TRBV27
d_gene: TRBD2
CDR3nt: TGTGCCAGCAGAAGAAGCGGGAGTATAATCGCTGGGGCCAACGTCCTGACTTTC
CDR3aa: CASRRSGSIIAGANVLTF

j_gene: TRBJ1-1
abundance: once
v_gene: TRBV4-2
d_gene: -
CDR3nt: TGTGCCAGCACTACCGCAGGGAGGCCTGAAGCTTTCTTT
CDR3aa: CASTTAGRPEAFF

j_gene: TRBJ2-1
abundance: -
v_gene: TRBV19
d_gene: TRBD1
CDR3nt: TGTGCCAGTAGTATAGGAGGGGGCGCGGTATACAATGAGCAGTTCTTC
CDR3aa: CASSIGGGAVYNEQFF

j_gene: TRBJ2-1
abundance: -
v_gene: TRBV6-5
d_gene: TRBD2
CDR3nt: TGTGCCAGCAGTGAGGGACTAGGCAATGAGCAGTTCTTC
CDR3aa: CASSEGLGNEQFF

j_gene: TRBJ2-3
abundance: -
v_gene: TRBV6-1
d_gene: -
CDR3nt: TGTGCCAGCACGGGGACAACAAACACAGATACGCAGTATTTT
CDR3aa: CASTGTTNTDTQYF

j_gene: TRBJ1-1
abundance: -
v_gene: TRBV7-9
d_gene: TRBD1
CDR3nt: TGTGCCAGCAGCTTACTGGGCAGGGGGCGCGAACAGGCTGAAGCTTTCTTT
CDR3aa: CASSLLGRGREQAEAFF

j_gene: TRBJ1-3
abundance: -
v_gene: TRBV14
d_gene: -
CDR3nt: TGTGCCAGCAGCCAAGATGCCAGGGGCTCTGGAAACACCATATATTTT
CDR3aa: CASSQDARGSGNTIYF

j_gene: TRBJ2-7
abundance: -
v_gene: TRBV6-1
d_gene: -
CDR3nt: TGTGCCAGCAGTGAAGAACAGCTACGGTACTTC
CDR3aa: CASSEEQLRYF

j_gene: TRBJ2-5
abundance: -
v_gene: TRBV9
d_gene: TRBD1
CDR3nt: TGTGCCAGCAGCGTAAGGGGACAGGGGGCGTCAGAGACCCAGTACTTC
CDR3aa: CASSVRGQGASETQYF

j_gene: TRBJ2-1
abundance: once
v_gene: TRBV6-5
d_gene: TRBD2
CDR3nt: TGTGCCAGCAGTACGGGAGGACCCTACAATGAGCAGTTCTTC
CDR3aa: CASSTGGPYNEQFF

j_gene: TRBJ2-1
abundance: -
v_gene: TRBV7-2
d_gene: TRBD2
CDR3nt: TGTGCCAGCAGCCTTAGGGTGGCTAGCGGGAGGAGAGGCAATGAGCAGTTCTTC
CDR3aa: CASSLRVASGRRGNEQFF

j_gene: TRBJ2-7
abundance: -
v_gene: TRBV11-2
d_gene: TRBD2
CDR3nt: TGTGCCAGCAGCTTCGGGGGGGCTTACGAGCAGTACTTC
CDR3aa: CASSFGGAYEQYF

j_gene: TRBJ2-5
abundance: -
v_gene: TRBV7-2
d_gene: -
CDR3nt: TGTGCCAGCAGCTTAGTTGGCGGGGAGACCCAGTACTTC
CDR3aa: CASSLVGGETQYF

j_gene: TRBJ2-1
abundance: -
v_gene: TRBV7-3
d_gene: TRBD2
CDR3nt: TGTGCCAGCAGCTTAACAGCGGGAGGGTACAATGAGCAGTTCTTC
CDR3aa: CASSLTAGGYNEQFF